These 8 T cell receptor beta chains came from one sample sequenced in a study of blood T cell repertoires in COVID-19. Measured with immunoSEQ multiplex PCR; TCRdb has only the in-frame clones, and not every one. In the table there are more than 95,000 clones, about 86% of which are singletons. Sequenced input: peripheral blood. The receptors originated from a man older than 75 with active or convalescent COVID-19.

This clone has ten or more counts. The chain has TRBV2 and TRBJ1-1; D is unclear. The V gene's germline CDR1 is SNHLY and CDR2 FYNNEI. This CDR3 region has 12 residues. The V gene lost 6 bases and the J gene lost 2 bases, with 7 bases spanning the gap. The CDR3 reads CASRTRNTEAFF. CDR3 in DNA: TGTGCCAGCAGGACAAGAAACACTGAAGCTTTCTTT. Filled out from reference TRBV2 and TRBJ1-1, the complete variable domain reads EPEVTQTPSHQVTQMGQEVILRCVPISNHLYFYWYRQILGQKVEFLVSFYNNEISEKSEIFDDQFSVERPDGSNFTLKIRSTKLEDSAMYFCASRTRNTEAFFGQGTRLTVV.

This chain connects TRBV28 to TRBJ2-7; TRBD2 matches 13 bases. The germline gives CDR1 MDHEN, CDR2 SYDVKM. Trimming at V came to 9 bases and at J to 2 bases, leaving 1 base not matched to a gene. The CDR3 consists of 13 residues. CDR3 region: CASTSGGAYEQYF. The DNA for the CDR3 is TGTGCCAGTACTAGCGGGGGGGCCTACGAGCAGTACTTC.

In DNA form, the CDR3 reads TGTGCCAGCAGTTCTATACAGGGGGCGAGAACTGAAGCTTTCTTT. Encoded protein: CASSSIQGARTEAFF. The genes are TRBV27 and TRBJ1-1, with 9 nucleotides matching TRBD1. The V gene end was trimmed by 4 bases and the J gene end by 5 bases; junction bases not matched to a gene: 8. Germline V gene data show CDR1 as MNHEY and CDR2 as SMNVEV (reference sequence). The CDR3 is 15 amino acids.

The CDR3 loop is CASSSGEFSGNTIYF. CDR3 nucleotide sequence: TGTGCCAGCAGTTCTGGGGAGTTCTCTGGAAACACCATATATTTT. V gene TRBV28 combines with J gene TRBJ1-3, with D hard to call. Germline V lookup: CDR1 MDHEN, CDR2 SYDVKM. With 4 bases removed from V and 0 bases from J, the gap between germline ends came to 10 bases. This CDR3 has 15 amino acids.

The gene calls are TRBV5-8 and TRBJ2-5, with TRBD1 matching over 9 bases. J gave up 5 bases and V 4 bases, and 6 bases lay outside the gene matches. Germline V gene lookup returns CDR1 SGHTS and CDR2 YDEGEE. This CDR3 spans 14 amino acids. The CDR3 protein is CASSGTGSLETQYF. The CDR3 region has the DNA TGTGCCAGCAGCGGGACAGGGAGTCTGGAGACCCAGTACTTC.

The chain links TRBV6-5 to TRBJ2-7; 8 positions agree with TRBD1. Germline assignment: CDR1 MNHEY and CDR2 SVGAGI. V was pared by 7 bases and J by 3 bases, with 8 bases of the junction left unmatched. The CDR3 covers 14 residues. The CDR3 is CASNPRGQVYEQYF. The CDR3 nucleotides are TGTGCCAGCAATCCTCGGGGACAGGTCTACGAGCAGTACTTC.

The CDR3 is CASSSGGQGATGNTIYF. The CDR3 coding sequence is TGTGCCAGCAGCTCAGGCGGACAGGGGGCGACCGGAAACACCATATATTTT. V gene TRBV5-4 combines with J gene TRBJ1-3; TRBD1 matches at 11 bases. The germline V gene has CDR1 SGHNT and CDR2 YYREEE (reference sequence). V lost 3 bases to trimming and J lost 4 bases; unmatched junction nucleotides: 9. The CDR3 is made up of 17 amino acids.

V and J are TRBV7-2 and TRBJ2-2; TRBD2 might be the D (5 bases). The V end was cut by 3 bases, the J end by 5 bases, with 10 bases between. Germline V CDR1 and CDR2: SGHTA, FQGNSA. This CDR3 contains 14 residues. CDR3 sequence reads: CASSFIRGTGELFF. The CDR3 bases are TGTGCCAGCAGCTTTATTCGGGGTACCGGGGAGCTGTTTTTT.